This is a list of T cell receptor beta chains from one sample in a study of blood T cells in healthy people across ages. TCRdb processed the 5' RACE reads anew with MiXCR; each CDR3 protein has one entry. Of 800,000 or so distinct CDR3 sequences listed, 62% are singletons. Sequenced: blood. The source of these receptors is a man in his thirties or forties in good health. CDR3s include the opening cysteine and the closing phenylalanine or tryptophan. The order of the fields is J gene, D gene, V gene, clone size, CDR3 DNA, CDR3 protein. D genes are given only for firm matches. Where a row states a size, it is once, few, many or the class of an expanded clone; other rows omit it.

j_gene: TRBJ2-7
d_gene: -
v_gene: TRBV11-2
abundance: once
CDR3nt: TGTGCCAGCAGCTTACGGCTCCGGGAATCCTACGAGCAGTACTTC
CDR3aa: CASSLRLRESYEQYF

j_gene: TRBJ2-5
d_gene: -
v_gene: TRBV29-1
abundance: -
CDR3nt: TGCAGCGGTGAACCGACAGGACAAGAGACCCAGTACTTC
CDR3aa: CSGEPTGQETQYF

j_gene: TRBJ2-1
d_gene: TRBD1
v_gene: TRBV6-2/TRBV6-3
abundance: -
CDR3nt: TGTGCCACTGTCGGGACAGGTTTTGGCAATGAGCAGTTCTTC
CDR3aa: CATVGTGFGNEQFF

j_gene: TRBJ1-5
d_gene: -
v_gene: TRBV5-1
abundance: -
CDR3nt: TGCGCCAGCAGCTTGGAATCGGGGACCAATCAGCCCCAGCATTTT
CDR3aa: CASSLESGTNQPQHF

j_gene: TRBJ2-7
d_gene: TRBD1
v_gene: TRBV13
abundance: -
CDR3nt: TGTGCCAGCAGCCCGGGACAGTGTCTGTACGAGCAGTACTTC
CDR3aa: CASSPGQCLYEQYF

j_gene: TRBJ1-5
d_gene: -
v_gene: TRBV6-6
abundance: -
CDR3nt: TGTGCCAACAGACTTGGCAGGGGAGGCAATCAGCCCCAGCATTTT
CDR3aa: CANRLGRGGNQPQHF

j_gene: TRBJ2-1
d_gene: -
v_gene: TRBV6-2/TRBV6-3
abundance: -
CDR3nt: TGTGCCAGCAGCCCGACTCGGGGACAAAACTCCTACAATGAGCAGTTCTTC
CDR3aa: CASSPTRGQNSYNEQFF

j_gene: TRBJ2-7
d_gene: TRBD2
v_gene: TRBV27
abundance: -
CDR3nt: TGTGCCAGCAGCCCGCTCGGACTAGCATCCTACGAGCAGTACTTC
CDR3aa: CASSPLGLASYEQYF

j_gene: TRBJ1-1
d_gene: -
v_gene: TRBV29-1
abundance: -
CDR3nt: TGCAGCGTTTCAGAGGGGATCACTGAAGCTTTCTTT
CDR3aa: CSVSEGITEAFF

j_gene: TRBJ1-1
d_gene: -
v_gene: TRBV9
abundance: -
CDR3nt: TGTGCCAGCAGCGTAGAGGCGGCCAACACTGAAGCTTTCTTT
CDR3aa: CASSVEAANTEAFF

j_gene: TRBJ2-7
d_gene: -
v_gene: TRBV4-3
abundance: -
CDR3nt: TGCGCCAGCAGCCAAGCCGTCGGCAGAAGCTCCTACGAGCAGTACTTC
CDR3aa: CASSQAVGRSSYEQYF

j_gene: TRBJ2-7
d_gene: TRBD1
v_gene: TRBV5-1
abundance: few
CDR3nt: TGCGCCAGCAGCGGCGGGACAGGCGGGAACGAGCAGTACTTC
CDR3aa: CASSGGTGGNEQYF

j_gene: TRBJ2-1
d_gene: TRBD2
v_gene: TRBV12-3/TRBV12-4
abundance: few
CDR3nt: TGTGCCAGCAGTGCACCGGGGGGGCCCTACAATGAGCAGTTCTTC
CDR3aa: CASSAPGGPYNEQFF

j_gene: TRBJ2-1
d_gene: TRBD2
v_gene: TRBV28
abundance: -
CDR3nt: TGTGCCAGCAGTCCTAGCGGGGGGGCAGGCTACAATGAGCAGTTCTTC
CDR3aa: CASSPSGGAGYNEQFF

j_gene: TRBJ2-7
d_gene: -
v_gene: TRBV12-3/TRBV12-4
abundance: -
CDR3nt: TGTGCCAGCAGTCCCCGGGACGCATCCTACGAGCAGTACTTC
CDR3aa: CASSPRDASYEQYF

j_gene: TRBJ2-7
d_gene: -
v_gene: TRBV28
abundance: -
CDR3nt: TGTGCCAGCAGTTCCTTAAGGACAGATACCTCCTACGAGCAGTACTTC
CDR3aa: CASSSLRTDTSYEQYF

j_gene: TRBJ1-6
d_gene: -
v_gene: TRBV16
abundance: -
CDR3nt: TGTGCCAGCAGCCAATGGTGGAATTCACCCCTCCACTTT
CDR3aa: CASSQWWNSPLHF

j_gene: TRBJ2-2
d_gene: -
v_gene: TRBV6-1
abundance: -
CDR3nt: TGTGCCAGCAGCATACCCGTGGACAGATCGAACACCGGGGAGCTGTTTTTT
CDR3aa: CASSIPVDRSNTGELFF

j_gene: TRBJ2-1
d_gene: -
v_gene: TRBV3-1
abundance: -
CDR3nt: TGTGCCAGCACTGCGACGGAACGGGGTGAGCAGTTCTTC
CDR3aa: CASTATERGEQFF

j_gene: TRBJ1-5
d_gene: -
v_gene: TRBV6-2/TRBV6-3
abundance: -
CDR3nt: TGTGCCAGCAGGCACAGGGTTCAGCCCCAGCATTTT
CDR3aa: CASRHRVQPQHF

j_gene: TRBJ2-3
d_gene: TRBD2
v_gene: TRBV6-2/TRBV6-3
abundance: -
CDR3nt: TGTGCCAGCACCGGTCGGGCGGGGGACCCAGATACGCAGTATTTT
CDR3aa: CASTGRAGDPDTQYF

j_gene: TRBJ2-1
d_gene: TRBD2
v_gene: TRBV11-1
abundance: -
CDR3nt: TGTGCCAGCAGCTCACCGGGGACTAGCGGGGGGGCCAATAAGGGCTCCTACAATGAGCAGTTCTTC
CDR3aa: CASSSPGTSGGANKGSYNEQFF

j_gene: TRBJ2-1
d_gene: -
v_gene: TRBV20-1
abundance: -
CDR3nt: TGCAGTGCCGGGACTTACTCCTACAATGAGCAGTTCTTC
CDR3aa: CSAGTYSYNEQFF

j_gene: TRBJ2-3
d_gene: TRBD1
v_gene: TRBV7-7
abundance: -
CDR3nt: TGTGCCAGCAGCTTAGGTACAGGGGAACCAGATACGCAGTATTTT
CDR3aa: CASSLGTGEPDTQYF

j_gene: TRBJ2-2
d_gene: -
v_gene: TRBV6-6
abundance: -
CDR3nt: TGTGCCAGCAGAACAGGGCTAACCGGGGAGCTGTTTTTT
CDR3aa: CASRTGLTGELFF

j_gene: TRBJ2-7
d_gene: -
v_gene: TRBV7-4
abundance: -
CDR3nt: TGTGCCAGCAGCCCCGAGGTCTACGAGCAGTACTTC
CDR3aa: CASSPEVYEQYF

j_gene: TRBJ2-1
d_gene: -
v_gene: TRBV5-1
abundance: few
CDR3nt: TGCGCCAGCAGCCTACTGGGGGGTTCATTCAATGAGCAGTTCTTC
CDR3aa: CASSLLGGSFNEQFF

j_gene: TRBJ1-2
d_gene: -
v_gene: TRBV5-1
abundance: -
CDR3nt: TGCGCCAGCAGCTTGTTGGTCCAGGGTCGAGTCTATGGCTACACCTTC
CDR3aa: CASSLLVQGRVYGYTF

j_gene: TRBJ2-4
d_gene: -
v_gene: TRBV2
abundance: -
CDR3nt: TGTGCCAGCAGGGACAGGAGGGAGTCGGGGCAGTACTTC
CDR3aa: CASRDRRESGQYF

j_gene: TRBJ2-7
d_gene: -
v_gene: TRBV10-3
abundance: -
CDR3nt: TGTGCCATCAGCCTCGACGCGACCTACGAGCAGTACTTC
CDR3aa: CAISLDATYEQYF

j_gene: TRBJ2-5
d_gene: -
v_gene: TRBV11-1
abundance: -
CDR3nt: TGTGCCAGCAGGCGTAACAGGGACCAAGAGACCCAGTACTTC
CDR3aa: CASRRNRDQETQYF

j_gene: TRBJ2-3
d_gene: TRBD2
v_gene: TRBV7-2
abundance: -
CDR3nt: TGTGCCAGCAGCTTAGGGGCGGGGGGGAACACAGATACGCAGTATTTT
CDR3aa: CASSLGAGGNTDTQYF

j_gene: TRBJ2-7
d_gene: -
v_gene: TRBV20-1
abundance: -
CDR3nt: TGCAGTGCTAGAGTACTTCCCGCCTACGAGCAGTACTTC
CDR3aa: CSARVLPAYEQYF